These 30 T cell receptor beta chains originate from one sample sequenced in a study of blood T cells in healthy people across ages. Together with a sample-barcoded 5' primer, a J-beta primer mix was included in a second PCR lasting about 7 to 11 cycles. Via MiXCR, TCRdb re-called the 5' RACE reads, giving one row per CDR3 protein. Here the sample spans about 630,000 distinct CDR3 sequences, roughly 20% being singletons. The sequencing sample was made of blood. These receptors were obtained from a man in his sixties or seventies in good health.

The table lists this clonotype with many counts. The V call is TRBV18, the J call TRBJ2-4, with 7 bases matching TRBD1. Looked up from germline, CDR1 is KGHSH and CDR2 is LQKENI. J lost 1 base, V lost 8 bases, and 5 bases had no gene match. This CDR3 is built from 14 residues. CDR3 nucleotide sequence: TGTGCCAGCAGCCCACAGGGGGCCAAAAACATTCAGTACTTC. Amino acids: CASSPQGAKNIQYF.

The chain has TRBV20-1 and TRBJ1-1; D not certain. The CDR3 extends over 11 amino acids. Germline CDR1 reads DFQATT; CDR2 reads SNEGSKA (reference sequence). V lost 8 bases and J lost 5, with 12 bases in between. The CDR3 region is CSTIYGTEAFF. CDR3 DNA: TGCAGTACTATTTATGGAACTGAAGCTTTCTTT.

The genes are TRBV20-1 and TRBJ2-3, with 11 bases lining up with TRBD2. The CDR3 is made up of 15 amino acids. V shed 6 bases, J shed 4 bases, and the junction held 9 bases outside the gene matches. CDR1 is DFQATT, CDR2 SNEGSKA, per germline (reference sequence). The CDR3 spells CSARPGLAASDTQYF. The CDR3 nucleotides read TGCAGTGCCCGCCCGGGACTAGCGGCGTCAGATACGCAGTATTTT.

This clonotype has more than one count but fewer than ten. CDR3 DNA sequence: TGTGCCATCAGTGAGACTACAGGGGGCGAAATGTCGGATACGCAGTATTTT. Its translation: CAISETTGGEMSDTQYF. This chain links TRBV10-3 with TRBJ2-3; 9 bases align to TRBD1. Germline V gene sequence: CDR1 ENHRY, CDR2 SYGVKD. Trimming at V came to 2 bases and at J to 6 bases, leaving 12 bases not matched to a gene. This CDR3 comprises 17 residues.

V and J are TRBV3-1 and TRBJ2-3, with a tentative D call TRBD2 (6 bases). The CDR3 extends over 18 amino acids. CDR1 and CDR2 (germline): LGHDT, YNNKEL (reference sequence). V was trimmed by 0 bases and J by 4 bases, leaving 20 bases between them. The CDR3 sequence: CASSQESSAGPWSDTQYF. The DNA for the CDR3 is TGTGCCAGCAGCCAAGAATCTAGCGCAGGACCTTGGTCAGATACGCAGTATTTT.

This clonotype was seen at least ten times. This chain uses TRBV4-3 with TRBJ2-3; the match to TRBD2 covers 9 bases. The CDR3 has 14 amino acids. V lost 4 bases and J lost 4; bases outside the gene matches: 3. Germline V CDR1 and CDR2: LGHNA, YSLEER. This CDR3 is CASSPGTSSDTQYF. The DNA of the CDR3 is TGCGCCAGCAGCCCCGGGACTAGCTCAGATACGCAGTATTTT.

The rearrangement joins TRBV2 to TRBJ2-7, with 7 positions matching TRBD2. The DNA end lines up better with TRBJ2-5; the J call may be wrong. This CDR3 contains 16 residues. Germline V gene lookup returns CDR1 SNHLY and CDR2 FYNNEI. The CDR3 DNA follows: TGTGCCAGCAGGAGTACTTGCGGGAGTCGCGGAGAGACCCAGTACTTC. Translated: CASRSTCGSRGETQYF.

V and J are TRBV12-3 or TRBV12-4 and TRBJ2-5; D is unresolved. The tail of the sequence fits TRBJ2-1 better, so the J call may be wrong. This CDR3 is built from 11 residues. The CDR3 sequence: CASSYLDEQFF. The CDR3 bases are TGTGCCAGCAGCTATCTAGATGAGCAGTTCTTC.

This clonotype has more than one count but fewer than ten. The V and J genes are TRBV9 and TRBJ2-2; the D is unclear. The CDR3 consists of 15 residues. Looked up from germline, CDR1 is SGDLS and CDR2 is YYNGEE. Trimming stripped 2 bases from V and 2 bases from J, with 10 bases between. The CDR3: CASSVRQSNTGELFF. The CDR3 coding sequence is TGTGCCAGCAGCGTTCGGCAGAGTAACACCGGGGAGCTGTTTTTT.

This clonotype was seen a handful of times. The rearrangement uses TRBV12-3 or TRBV12-4 and TRBJ2-7, with D unclear. The V and J ends lost 4 bases and 6 bases respectively, with 13 bases between them. This CDR3 region has 13 residues. CDR3 protein: CASSSLDMTEQYF. The CDR3, as DNA: TGTGCCAGCAGTTCTCTCGACATGACCGAGCAGTACTTC.

The J gene is TRBJ1-4, the V gene TRBV5-1; D may be TRBD1 (5 bases). Germline values: CDR1 SGHRS, CDR2 YFSETQ. CDR3 size: 15 residues. Between the trimmed V and J ends, which lost 0 bases and 5 bases, there was a span of 11 bases. The CDR3: CASSLDGARNEKLFF. CDR3 nucleotide sequence: TGCGCCAGCAGCTTGGACGGGGCTCGGAATGAAAAACTGTTTTTT.

This clonotype has more than one count but fewer than ten. The V and J genes are TRBV29-1 and TRBJ2-2; D is uncertain. The germline V and J ends were trimmed by 3 bases and 0 bases, with 8 bases remaining between them. Germline CDR1 reads SQVTM; CDR2 reads ANQGSEA. The CDR3 contains 14 residues. CDR3 loop: CSVEGRSNTGELFF. In DNA form, the CDR3 reads TGCAGCGTTGAGGGCAGGTCGAACACCGGGGAGCTGTTTTTT.

The rearrangement joins TRBV3-1 to TRBJ2-5; D might be TRBD2 (6 bases). Germline V lookup: CDR1 LGHDT, CDR2 YNNKEL (reference sequence). V was cut by 6 bases and J by 7 bases, with 15 bases left in between. The CDR3 is made up of 13 amino acids. CDR3 protein: CASSLYVGGTQYF. The CDR3 nucleotides are TGTGCCAGCAGTTTATACGTGGGGGGGACCCAGTACTTC.

This chain connects TRBV18 to TRBJ2-1; TRBD1 is a possible D gene (6 bases). This CDR3 spans 14 amino acids. V was trimmed by 3 bases and J by 7 bases, leaving 13 bases between them. Germline values: CDR1 KGHSH, CDR2 LQKENI. CDR3 in amino acids: CASSPYSGDNEQFF. CDR3 in DNA: TGTGCCAGCTCACCGTATTCAGGGGATAATGAGCAGTTCTTC.

The V gene is TRBV6-5, the J gene TRBJ2-7; D uncertain. CDR3 size: 15 residues. Germline CDR1 MNHEY, CDR2 SVGAGI. V was cut by 5 bases and J by 6 bases, with 20 bases left in between. DNA of the CDR3: TGTGCCAGCAGTAACCCACGTGAGTCTAGTGGCGAGCAGTACTTC. Its protein product is CASSNPRESSGEQYF.

At least ten counts were recorded for this clonotype. The chain uses TRBV20-1 and TRBJ2-5; perhaps TRBD2 as D (6 bases). With 6 bases removed from V and 5 bases from J, the gap between germline ends came to 22 bases. Germline values: CDR1 DFQATT, CDR2 SNEGSKA (reference sequence). This CDR3 contains 15 residues. CDR3 nucleotides: TGCAGTGCCTCCTCGGGACTCACGAATTGGGAGACCCAGTACTTC. Encoded protein: CSASSGLTNWETQYF.

This clonotype was seen a handful of times. The chain has TRBV2 and TRBJ2-5; D remains unclear. TRBJ2-1 matches the DNA end more closely, so the J call is doubtful. CDR1 SNHLY and CDR2 FYNNEI come from the germline V gene. This CDR3 region has 16 residues. The DNA of the CDR3 is TGTGCCAGCAGTGAAGACGTCCCTAGGGCCTACAATGAGCAGTTCTTC. Translated, it gives CASSEDVPRAYNEQFF.

This clonotype was recorded a few times. The V gene is TRBV11-2, the J gene TRBJ2-1; tentatively, D is TRBD1 (5 bases). The germline V gene encodes CDR1 SGHAT and CDR2 FQNNGV. This CDR3 spans 15 amino acids. The V gene lost 6 bases and the J gene lost 0 bases, with 12 bases spanning the gap. As DNA, the CDR3 is TGTGCCAGCAGTCGTACAGGTAACTCCTACAATGAGCAGTTCTTC. Translating gives CASSRTGNSYNEQFF.

This clonotype has just a few counts. This chain joins TRBV6-5 and TRBJ2-7; 8 positions agree with TRBD2. The trim removed 0 bases at V and 0 bases at J, leaving 4 bases unmatched. CDR3 length: 16 amino acids. Germline lookup yields CDR1 MNHEY and CDR2 SVGAGI. This CDR3 reads CASSYSRLAISYEQYF. The CDR3 coding sequence is TGTGCCAGCAGTTACTCGAGACTAGCGATCTCCTACGAGCAGTACTTC.

CDR3 region: CSAQRLAMGSYEQYF. As DNA, the CDR3 is TGCAGTGCCCAGCGACTAGCGATGGGGTCCTACGAGCAGTACTTC. The rearrangement uses TRBV20-1 and TRBJ2-5, with TRBD2 identical over 8 bases. TRBJ2-7 matches the DNA end more closely, so the J call is doubtful. The length of the CDR3 is 15 residues. The germline V gene has CDR1 DFQATT and CDR2 SNEGSKA (reference sequence).

This chain connects TRBV12-5 to TRBJ1-5; 10 bases are a match to TRBD1. This CDR3 contains 15 residues. Germline lookup yields CDR1 LGHNT and CDR2 FRNRAP. J was trimmed by 7 bases and V by 7 bases; bases with no gene match: 10. This CDR3 is CASAPDRGLWQPQHF. DNA of the CDR3: TGTGCTAGTGCTCCGGACAGGGGGTTATGGCAGCCCCAGCATTTT. Full variable domain (remainder filled in from reference TRBV12-5 and TRBJ1-5): DARVTQTPRHKVTEMGQEVTMRCQPILGHNTVFWYRQTMMQGLELLAYFRNRAPLDDSGMPKDRFSAEMPDATLATLKIQPSEPRDSAVYFCASAPDRGLWQPQHFGDGTRLSIL.

This clonotype was seen only a few times. V usage is TRBV12-3 or TRBV12-4 and J usage is TRBJ2-1; 10 nucleotides match TRBD2. Trimming cost V 9 bases and J 9 bases; bases outside gene matches: 11. The CDR3 has 14 residues. The CDR3 here is CARNPSSGRTEQFF. Here the CDR3 DNA reads TGTGCCAGAAACCCCTCTAGCGGGAGAACTGAGCAGTTCTTC.

The chain links TRBV12-3 or TRBV12-4 to TRBJ1-1; 10 nucleotides match TRBD1. The CDR3 spans 13 residues. Germline trimming cut 6 bases from V and 5 bases from J; bases unmatched to any gene: 3. CDR3 in DNA: TGTGCCAGCAGGGGACAGGGGATAACTGAAGCTTTCTTT. As protein: CASRGQGITEAFF.

Worth noting for this clonotype: The junction differs from germline at one of its ends, possibly a read error. The V and J genes are TRBV7-6 and TRBJ2-1; 11 nucleotides match TRBD2. This CDR3 spans 16 amino acids. CDR1 is SGHVS, CDR2 FNYEAQ, per germline. CDR3 sequence: CASSLTTSGTYNEQFF. As DNA, the CDR3 is TGCGCCAGCAGCTTAACGACTAGCGGGACCTACAATGAGCAGTTCTTC.

Only a few counts were recorded for this clonotype. The V and J genes are TRBV6-2 or TRBV6-3 and TRBJ2-5, with 10 bases matching TRBD2. Germline CDR1 and CDR2: MNHEY and SVGEGT. The V and J ends lost 5 bases and 5 bases, in that order; junction bases with no gene match: 5. There are 14 residues in the CDR3. Here the CDR3 reads CASSLAGVWETQYF. The CDR3 nucleotides are TGTGCCAGCAGTCTAGCGGGAGTATGGGAGACCCAGTACTTC.

This clonotype was seen a single time. The gene calls are TRBV12-3 or TRBV12-4 and TRBJ1-2; 9 bases line up with TRBD1. The length of the CDR3 is 12 residues. V lost 7 bases, J lost 7 bases, and 4 bases stayed unmatched. The CDR3 DNA reads as TGTGCCAGCACCACAGGGGGCCGTGGCTACACCTTC. It encodes CASTTGGRGYTF.

This clonotype was recorded only once. This chain joins TRBV29-1 and TRBJ2-5; D perhaps matches TRBD1 (6 bases). TRBJ2-7 explains the end of the DNA better; the J call may be wrong. This CDR3 has 15 amino acids. Germline assignment: CDR1 SQVTM and CDR2 ANQGSEA. This CDR3 is CSVWQSTGGVYEQYF. For the CDR3, the DNA is TGCAGCGTCTGGCAGTCTACTGGGGGCGTCTACGAGCAGTACTTC.

This clonotype was picked up a small number of times. V is TRBV7-9 and J is TRBJ2-5; D is possibly TRBD1 (5 bases). CDR1 is SEHNR, CDR2 FQNEAQ, per germline (reference sequence). V was trimmed by 10 bases and J by 0 bases, leaving 15 bases between them. The CDR3 length is 14 residues. CDR3 in DNA: TGTGCCACCAAAAAATCCAGGGACCAAGAGACCCAGTACTTC. Its translation is CATKKSRDQETQYF. Supplemented by reference TRBV7-9 and TRBJ2-5, the full variable domain reads DTGVSQNPRHKITKRGQNVTFRCDPISEHNRLYWYRQTLGQGPEFLTYFQNEAQLEKSRLLSDRFSAERPKGSFSTLEIQRTEQGDSAMYLCATKKSRDQETQYFGPGTRLLVL.

J is TRBJ2-7 and V is TRBV2; 10 nucleotides agree with TRBD1. This CDR3 has 13 residues. Germline V lookup: CDR1 SNHLY, CDR2 FYNNEI. J was trimmed by 6 bases and V by 4 bases; bases with no gene match: 3. CDR3 coding DNA: TGTGCCAGCAGTGGAGGGACAGGGGTCGAGCAGTACTTC. This translates into CASSGGTGVEQYF.

On this clonotype itself: The junction shows a germline mismatch at one end, possibly a read error. V usage is TRBV29-1 and J usage is TRBJ2-5, with unresolved D. Matching the DNA end better, TRBJ2-1 makes the J call doubtful. This CDR3 comprises 14 residues. Germline CDR1 reads SQVTM; CDR2 reads ANQGSEA. CDR3 residues: CSVDLRNSDNKQFF. DNA of the CDR3: TGCAGCGTTGACTTAAGAAATTCAGACAATAAGCAGTTCTTC.